The present entry profiles one T cell receptor beta chain with its context. Germline assignment: CDR1 MGHDK and CDR2 SYGVNS. CDR3 length equals 14 residues. Trimming left V 4 bases short and J 10 bases short, with 14 bases between. The study drew participants aged about 18 to 89 years from 20 to 30 US areas. Grouping used clinical history reported by participants in a survey and questionnaire. This specimen belongs to a study of blood T cell repertoires in COVID-19. Some clones are missing from TCRdb's copy, which holds only in-frame ones; the method was immunoSEQ multiplex PCR. The profile shows about 250,000 clones, over 75% of them singletons.

The J gene is TRBJ1-6, the V gene TRBV25-1; D is possibly TRBD1 (5 bases). This clonotype was obtained from a man aged 18 to 29 who had recovered from COVID-19. Sequenced sample: PBMCs or T cells enriched from blood (not recorded which). In DNA, the CDR3 is TGTGCCAGCAGTGCGTCGGGGGGGAGGTCACCCCTCCACTTT. This codes for CASSASGGRSPLHF.